The clone carrying this T cell receptor (beta chain) showed up many times. Its matching antigen is unknown. The data were obtained in a study of metastatic and nonmetastatic thyroid tumors. The overall study: Thyroid patients, malignant and benign, had repertoires compared across blood and tumor or nodule tissue. Regarding the study as a whole: When malignant thyroid tumors were compared with benign nodules, TCR beta diversity was reportedly significantly higher in the malignant tumors. This held in both blood and tumor samples.

TCRdb re-processed the PCR reads through MiXCR. The sample lists just under 60,000 clones, around 15% occurring once. No patient had received any treatment before thyroid surgery. The CDR3 length is 13 residues. Germline CDR1 is SGDLS and CDR2 is YYNGEE. Trimming cost V 0 bases and J 6 bases, with 9 bases left between them. Sequencing was carried out using blood. The sequence derives from a male donor with papillary thyroid cancer or a benign thyroid nodule (not recorded which). Some clones in this sample may be carry-over from other donors' samples. The chain recombines TRBV9 with TRBJ2-5, with a weak D call TRBD2 (5 bases). The CDR3 reads CASSVDGVQTQYF. The CDR3 DNA follows: TGTGCCAGCAGCGTAGACGGGGTCCAGACCCAGTACTTC.